Listed below are T cell receptor beta chains from one sample, sequenced in a study of spatial heterogeneity in lung cancer. TCRdb called the 5' RACE reads again in MiXCR, with one record for every CDR3 protein. Seen here are 9,500 to 15,000 distinct CDR3 sequences, approximately 6.2% observed once, and the top ten hold 10%. Sequenced here: normal lung tissue next to the tumor, sampled at surgery. These receptors were collected from a male donor with early-stage non-small cell lung cancer. CDR3s include the opening cysteine and the closing phenylalanine or tryptophan. The D gene is left open where the match is weak. Some rows mark clone size as missing; the rest say once, few, many or name a class of expanded clone.

V	D	size	length	J	DNA	CDR3
TRBV6-5	-	-	17	TRBJ2-5	TGTGCCAGCAGCCGACGCGCCAGCTCAATAAGCCAAGAGACCCAGTACTTC	CASSRRASSISQETQYF
TRBV11-1	-	-	14	TRBJ1-2	TGTGCCAGCAGCCTAACCAGTCTAAACTATGGCTACACCTTC	CASSLTSLNYGYTF
TRBV4-3	-	medium-sized	16	TRBJ1-4	TGCGCCAGCAGCCAAGCCGCGGGGGGCTCGGATGAAAAACTGTTTTTT	CASSQAAGGSDEKLFF
TRBV18	-	medium-sized	14	TRBJ1-6	TGTGCCAGCTCACCAGCGGACAGAAGTTCACCCCTCCACTTT	CASSPADRSSPLHF
TRBV30	TRBD1	medium-sized	14	TRBJ2-4	TGTGCCTGGGGGGGACAGCTAGCCAAAAACATTCAGTACTTC	CAWGGQLAKNIQYF
TRBV15	-	-	12	TRBJ2-7	TGTGCCACCAGCCCCGGACTCTACGAGCAGTACTTC	CATSPGLYEQYF
TRBV5-6	-	many	15	TRBJ1-5	TGTGCCAGCAGCTTGGGGGCGCAGGGCAATCAGCCCCAGCATTTT	CASSLGAQGNQPQHF
TRBV6-2/TRBV6-3	-	large	11	TRBJ2-5	TGTGCCAGCAGTTATGGGGAGACCCAGTACTTC	CASSYGETQYF
TRBV3-1	-	many	17	TRBJ2-5	TGTGCCAGCAGCCAAGATGGTGCCAGGTCCTCAAGGGAGACCCAGTACTTC	CASSQDGARSSRETQYF
TRBV29-1	TRBD1	many	14	TRBJ2-1	TGCAGCGTCTTGGGACAGGGGACCTACAATGAGCAGTTCTTC	CSVLGQGTYNEQFF
TRBV6-2/TRBV6-3	-	few	11	TRBJ1-5	TGTGCCAGCAGTTACGGTGGGCCCCAGCATTTT	CASSYGGPQHF
TRBV30	-	many	14	TRBJ2-3	TGTGCCTGGAGTGTTGGCTTGGGGGAGGATACGCAGTATTTT	CAWSVGLGEDTQYF
TRBV18	TRBD2	many	19	TRBJ2-4	TGTGCCAGCTCACCGGAGACTAGCGGGAGGGCCTCGGACAAAAACATTCAGTACTTC	CASSPETSGRASDKNIQYF
TRBV2	TRBD1	many	14	TRBJ2-3	TGTGCCAGTTGGACAGGGCGGAGGACAGATACGCAGTATTTT	CASWTGRRTDTQYF
TRBV6-2/TRBV6-3	-	many	13	TRBJ2-1	TGTGCCAGCAGTTACTTAGGACGGAAAGAGCAGTTCTTC	CASSYLGRKEQFF
TRBV20-1	-	-	13	TRBJ1-3	TGCAGTGCTCGTGACAACTCTGGAAACACCATATATTTT	CSARDNSGNTIYF
TRBV5-1	-	many	14	TRBJ2-5	TGCGCCAGCAGCTTGTGGCAGGGGCAAGAGACCCAGTACTTC	CASSLWQGQETQYF
TRBV7-2	TRBD2	many	14	TRBJ2-1	TGTGCCAGCAGCCCAGGACTAGCGTACAGTGAGCAGTTCTTC	CASSPGLAYSEQFF
TRBV11-1	-	-	14	TRBJ2-1	TGTGCCAGCAGCTTTGGCGGCCTATACAATGAGCAGTTCTTC	CASSFGGLYNEQFF
TRBV18	-	many	14	TRBJ1-6	TGTGCCAGCTCACCCGGGGGCCAAGATTCACCCCTCCACTTT	CASSPGGQDSPLHF
TRBV20-1	-	many	12	TRBJ1-5	TGCAGTGCCGTCCGGGGCAATCAGCCCCAGCATTTT	CSAVRGNQPQHF
TRBV6-1	-	many	15	TRBJ1-1	TGTGCCAGCAGTCGTCGGGTGTACGAGAACACTGAAGCTTTCTTT	CASSRRVYENTEAFF
TRBV6-2/TRBV6-3	TRBD2	few	15	TRBJ2-7	TGTGCCAGCAGTACCCCGGGACTAGCGGTTTACGAGCAGTACTTC	CASSTPGLAVYEQYF
TRBV27	-	few	14	TRBJ1-1	TGTGCCAGCAGTTTAGGGACTAGGAACACTGAAGCTTTCTTT	CASSLGTRNTEAFF
TRBV2	-	many	12	TRBJ1-1	TGTGCCAGCAGTGACGGGGACACTGAAGCTTTCTTT	CASSDGDTEAFF
TRBV13	TRBD2	few	21	TRBJ2-1	TGTGCCAGCAGCCCCCCACCCCGTGGGACTAGCGGGATTGCCCGGAACAATGAGCAGTTCTTC	CASSPPPRGTSGIARNNEQFF
TRBV5-1	-	many	14	TRBJ1-2	TGCGCCAGCAGCTTGGCTCCGGGGAGGTATGGCTACACCTTC	CASSLAPGRYGYTF
TRBV29-1	-	many	11	TRBJ2-7	TGCAGCGTCGGATCCGGAGGCGAGCAGTACTTC	CSVGSGGEQYF
TRBV29-1	TRBD1	many	16	TRBJ1-5	TGCAGCGTTCAAGGGACAGGGGGTTCCTCCAATCAGCCCCAGCATTTT	CSVQGTGGSSNQPQHF
TRBV20-1	TRBD1	many	14	TRBJ2-4	TGCAGTGCTATGACAGGGGGAGCCAAAAACATTCAGTACTTC	CSAMTGGAKNIQYF
TRBV5-6	-	many	15	TRBJ1-2	TGTGCCAGCAGCATCGGCGGGACAATCAACTATGGCTACACCTTC	CASSIGGTINYGYTF
TRBV6-6	-	many	13	TRBJ1-2	TGTGCCAGCAGTTACTCGTTTAAGGAAGGCTACACCTTC	CASSYSFKEGYTF
TRBV13	TRBD2	many	15	TRBJ2-1	TGTGCCAGCAGCTTAGAACTAGCGGGGGAATTAAAGCAGTTCTTC	CASSLELAGELKQFF
TRBV9	-	few	15	TRBJ2-3	TGTGCCAGCAGCGTAGACCCAAGTCCTAAGGATACGCAGTATTTT	CASSVDPSPKDTQYF
TRBV27	-	medium-sized	15	TRBJ1-2	TGTGCCAGCAGCCCCGAATCGACGATCTGGCGTGGCTACACCTTC	CASSPESTIWRGYTF
TRBV19	-	few	16	TRBJ2-2	TGTGCCAGTAGTATAGTGGGCAGGGGAAGGTCCGGGGAGCTGTTTTTT	CASSIVGRGRSGELFF
TRBV5-1	-	few	17	TRBJ2-4	TGCGCCAGCAGCTTGGGAACGACAGAACTAGCCAAAAACATTCAGTACTTC	CASSLGTTELAKNIQYF
TRBV12-3/TRBV12-4	TRBD1	few	12	TRBJ2-7	TGTGCCAGCAATAGGGCAGGGGGTGAGCAGTACTTC	CASNRAGGEQYF
TRBV7-9	TRBD1	many	13	TRBJ1-1	TGTGCCAGCAGAGGGGACAGCAACACTGAAGCTTTCTTT	CASRGDSNTEAFF
TRBV12-3/TRBV12-4	TRBD2	few	16	TRBJ2-2	TGTGCCAGCAGTCCCGGGACTAGCAGAGACACCGGGGAGCTGTTTTTT	CASSPGTSRDTGELFF
TRBV23-1	-	few	14	TRBJ2-4	TGCGCCAGCAGTCCCAGGGTAGCCAAAAACATTCAGTACTTC	CASSPRVAKNIQYF
TRBV5-1	TRBD1	many	12	TRBJ2-3	TGCGCCAGCAGCCCGGACAGGAATACGCAGTATTTT	CASSPDRNTQYF